A single T cell receptor beta chain is shown here with its context. Its antigen is as yet unknown. The PCR made use of 60 Vbeta and 13 Jbeta primers. Sequencing used immunoSEQ multiplex PCR; TCRdb keeps in-frame clones, though not all of them. The table lists about 120,000 clones, about 80% of them singletons. The data derive from a study of cytomegalovirus exposure and HLA in healthy donors. Study-wide context: Prior work identified some 120 million unique TCR beta sequences in some 180 million T cells.

Notes on the study in general: At a 0.05 false discovery rate, a later analysis found some 18,000 TCR beta sequences to be associated with HLA alleles. Most subjects had HLA-A and HLA-B alleles reportedly predicted accurately by TCR beta sequences.

This sequence originates from a man aged 25-45 years in good health and CMV-seropositive. Source material: PBMCs.

The CDR3 spells CASSEWGIAGGRSTDTQYF. The CDR3 DNA sequence: TGTGCCAGCAGTGAGTGGGGAATAGCGGGGGGGAGAAGCACAGATACGCAGTATTTT. The chain links TRBV2 to TRBJ2-3; 11 bases fit TRBD2. The CDR3 is 19 residues long. Germline CDR1 SNHLY, CDR2 FYNNEI. V lost 3 bases to trimming and J lost 0 bases; unmatched junction nucleotides: 11.